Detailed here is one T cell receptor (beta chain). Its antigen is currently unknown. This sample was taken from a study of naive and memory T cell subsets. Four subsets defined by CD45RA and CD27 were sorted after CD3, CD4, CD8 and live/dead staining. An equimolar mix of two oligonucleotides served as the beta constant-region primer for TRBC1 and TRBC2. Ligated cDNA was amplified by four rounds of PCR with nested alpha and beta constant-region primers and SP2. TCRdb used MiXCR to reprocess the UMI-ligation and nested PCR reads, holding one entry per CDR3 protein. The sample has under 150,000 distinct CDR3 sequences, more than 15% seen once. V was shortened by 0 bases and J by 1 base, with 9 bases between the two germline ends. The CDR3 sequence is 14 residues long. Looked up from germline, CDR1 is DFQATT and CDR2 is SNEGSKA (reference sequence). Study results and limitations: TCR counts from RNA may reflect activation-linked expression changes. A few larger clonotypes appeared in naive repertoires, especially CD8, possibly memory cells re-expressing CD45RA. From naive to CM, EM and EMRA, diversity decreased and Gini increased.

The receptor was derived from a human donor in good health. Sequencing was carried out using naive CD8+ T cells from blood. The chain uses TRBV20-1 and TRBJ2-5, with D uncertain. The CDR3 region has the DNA TGCAGTGCTAGAGATCCCCAGTTCCAAGAGACCCAGTACTTC. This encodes CSARDPQFQETQYF.